This T cell receptor beta chain derives from a study of shared T cell receptors in the human thymus. The protocol was immunoSEQ multiplex PCR, while the TCRdb copy is restricted to in-frame clones and leaves out a portion. The profile shows approximately 760,000 clones, approximately 85% of them singletons. Germline V gene sequence: CDR1 SGHNT, CDR2 YYREEE (reference sequence). The CDR3 covers 14 residues. V was clipped by 3 bases and J by 3 bases, with 12 bases between them. The sample also formed part of further work on human thymus T cells. That work adds: Those donating were healthy Finnish infants in corrective surgery for congenital heart defects. Obtained as resections during corrective heart surgery, the thymus tissue was then studied. Related studies noted strongly shared thymic repertoires across unrelated people.

The source of this sequence is a girl less than two years old with a congenital heart defect. The gene calls are TRBV5-4 and TRBJ1-2; D is possibly TRBD1 (6 bases). The sequencing sample was made of thymocytes. CDR3 region: CASSWGGGDYGYTF. Here the CDR3 DNA reads TGTGCCAGCAGCTGGGGAGGGGGAGACTATGGCTACACCTTC.